This TCR beta chain comes out of a study of cytomegalovirus exposure and HLA in healthy donors. Healthy donors of bone marrow made up the group. Study results and caveats: Specificity for CMV antigens was confirmed in vitro for a few of the CMV-associated chains. An Asian-associated ancestry cluster reportedly showed fewer N-insertions than the roughly 700-donor mean in a later analysis. A later analysis revealed that TCR association rates differed between HLA loci, peaking at DRB1 and bottoming out at HLA-C.

The PCR used 60 Vbeta and 13 Jbeta primers. Libraries were prepared by immunoSEQ multiplex PCR; TCRdb keeps only in-frame clonotypes and omits some of them. The data hold approximately 160,000 clones, with around 82% observed a single time. About this clone itself: As yet, its antigen is unknown.

Germline trimming cut 6 bases from V and 7 bases from J; bases unmatched to any gene: 5. In germline, CDR1 is MDHEN, CDR2 SYDVKM. This CDR3 contains 14 residues. The sequenced sample was PBMCs. The V gene is TRBV28, the J gene TRBJ1-6; 8 bases line up with TRBD1. The sequence was collected from a male donor in good health and CMV-seronegative. The chain's CDR3 is CASRPTGGNSPLHF. CDR3 in DNA: TGTGCCAGCAGACCCACAGGGGGGAATTCACCCCTCCACTTT.